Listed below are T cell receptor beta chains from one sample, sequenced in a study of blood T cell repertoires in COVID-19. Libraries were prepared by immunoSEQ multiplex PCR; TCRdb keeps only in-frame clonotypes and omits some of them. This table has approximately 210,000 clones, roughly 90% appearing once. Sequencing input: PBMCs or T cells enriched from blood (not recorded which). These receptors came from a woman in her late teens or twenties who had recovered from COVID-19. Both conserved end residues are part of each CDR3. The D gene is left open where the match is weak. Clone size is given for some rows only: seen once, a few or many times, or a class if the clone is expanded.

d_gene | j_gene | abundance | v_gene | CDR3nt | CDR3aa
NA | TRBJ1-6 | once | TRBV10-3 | TGTGCCATCAGTGGACAAGGGGATATAAATTCACCCCTCCACTTT | CAISGQGDINSPLHF
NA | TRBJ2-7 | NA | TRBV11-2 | TGTGCCAGCAGCGGGCAAGCCTACGAGCAGTACTTC | CASSGQAYEQYF
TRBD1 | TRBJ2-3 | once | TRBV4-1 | TGCGCCAGCAGTACCGGGACAGGCCTAGATACGCAGTATTTT | CASSTGTGLDTQYF
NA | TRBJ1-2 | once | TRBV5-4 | TGTGCCAGCAGCCCGGGACACACCGTTTCCTATGGCTACACCTTC | CASSPGHTVSYGYTF
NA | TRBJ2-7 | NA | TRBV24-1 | TGTGCCACCAGTGACCGACGGGCCTACGAGCAGTACTTC | CATSDRRAYEQYF
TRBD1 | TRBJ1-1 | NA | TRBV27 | TGTGCCAGCAGTGAAGCCCCGGGACAGGGTATAACTGAAGCTTTCTTT | CASSEAPGQGITEAFF
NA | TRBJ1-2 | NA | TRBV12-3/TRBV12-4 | TGTGCCAGTACTGCCGACAGTAACTATGGCTACACCTTC | CASTADSNYGYTF
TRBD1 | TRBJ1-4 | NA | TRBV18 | TGTGCCAGCTCACCACAGGGGGCTAGCACTAATGAAAAACTGTTTTTT | CASSPQGASTNEKLFF
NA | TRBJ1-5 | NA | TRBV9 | TGTGCCAGCTCACGGACAGGCAATCAGCCCCAGCATTTT | CASSRTGNQPQHF
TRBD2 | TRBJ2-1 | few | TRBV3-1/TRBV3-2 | TGTGCCAGCAGCCTGGGACTAGATGGGGAGCAGTTCTTC | CASSLGLDGEQFF
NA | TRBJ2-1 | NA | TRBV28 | TGTGCCAGCAAACGGGGGAATGAGCAGTTCTTC | CASKRGNEQFF
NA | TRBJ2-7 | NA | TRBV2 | TGTGCCAGCAGTCCCCAAATCGGATGGGGGGTCCAGTACGAGCAGTACTTC | CASSPQIGWGVQYEQYF
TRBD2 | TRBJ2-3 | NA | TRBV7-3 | TGTGCGAGCGGGCTAGCGGGTAACACAGATACGCAGTATTTT | CASGLAGNTDTQYF
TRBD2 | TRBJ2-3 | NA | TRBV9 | TGTGCCAGCAGCGTAGATCCAGCGGGAGACACAGATACGCAGTATTTT | CASSVDPAGDTDTQYF
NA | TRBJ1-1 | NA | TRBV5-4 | TGTGCCAGCGGGGGCGACTTGAACACTGAAGCTTTCTTT | CASGGDLNTEAFF
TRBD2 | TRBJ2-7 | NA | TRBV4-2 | TGTGCCAGCAGCCAAGTCACTAGCGGGGGCCACGAGCAGTACTTC | CASSQVTSGGHEQYF
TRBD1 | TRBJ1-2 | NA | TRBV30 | TGTGCCTGGCGGGACAGGGTAGGAGGCTACACCTTC | CAWRDRVGGYTF
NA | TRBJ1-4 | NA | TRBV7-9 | TGTGCCAGCAGCCCGAGAGCGGGGGAAAGCGAAAAACTGTTTTTT | CASSPRAGESEKLFF
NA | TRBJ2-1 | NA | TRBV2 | TGTGCCAGCTCGCCGGGGACAACCTACAATGAGCAGTTCTTC | CASSPGTTYNEQFF
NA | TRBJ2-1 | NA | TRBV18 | TGTGCCAGCTCACCACCGGGAGGCAGGGCCATTTCCTACAATGAGCAGTTCTTC | CASSPPGGRAISYNEQFF
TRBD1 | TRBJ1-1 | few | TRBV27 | TGTGCCAGCAGCCTCCGTGGGACAGGGGGGGTAGCTTTCTTT | CASSLRGTGGVAFF
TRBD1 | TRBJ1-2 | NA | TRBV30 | TGTGCCTGGGAACGACAGGGGAGTGGCTACACCTTC | CAWERQGSGYTF
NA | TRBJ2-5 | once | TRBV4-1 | TGCGCCAGCAGCCAAGTACCTCCTCCCTACCGGGGGGCAGAGACCCAGTACTTC | CASSQVPPPYRGAETQYF
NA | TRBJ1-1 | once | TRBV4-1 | TGCGCCAGCAGCCAAGACAGGCCGGCGAACACTGAAGCTTTCTTT | CASSQDRPANTEAFF
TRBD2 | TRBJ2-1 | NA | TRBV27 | TGTGCCAGCAGTTCTGGACTAGCGGCCTCCTACAATGAGCAGTTCTTC | CASSSGLAASYNEQFF
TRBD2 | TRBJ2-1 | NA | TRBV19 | TGTGCCAGTACCCCGACTAGCGGGGGCAACAATGAGCAGTTCTTC | CASTPTSGGNNEQFF
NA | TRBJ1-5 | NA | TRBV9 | TGTGCCAGCAGCGTACTACCCACAGGACAGCCCCAGCATTTT | CASSVLPTGQPQHF
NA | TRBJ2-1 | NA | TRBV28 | TGTGCCAGCAGTTTAGGGGCGGGGTCGACCCCCTACAATGAGCAGTTCTTC | CASSLGAGSTPYNEQFF
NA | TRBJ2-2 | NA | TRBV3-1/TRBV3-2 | TGTGCCAGCAGCCAACAGGGATCCGGGGAGCTGTTTTTT | CASSQQGSGELFF
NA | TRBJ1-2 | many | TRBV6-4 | TGTGCCAGCAGTGAGCTTCCGATGGCCCGACCAGGTTATGGCTACACCTTC | CASSELPMARPGYGYTF
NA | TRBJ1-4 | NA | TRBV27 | TGTGCCAGCAGTCCGCTCACAGGGTATGAAAAACTGTTTTTT | CASSPLTGYEKLFF
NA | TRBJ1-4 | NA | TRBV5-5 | TGTGCCAGCAGACGCGGAACAGGGATTAATGAAAAACTGTTTTTT | CASRRGTGINEKLFF
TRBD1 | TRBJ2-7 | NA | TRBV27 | TGTGCCAGCAGTTTCGGGACAGTTAAATACGAGCAGTACTTC | CASSFGTVKYEQYF
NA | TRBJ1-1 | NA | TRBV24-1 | TGTGCCACCAGTAATGGGGCGAACACTGAAGCTTTCTTT | CATSNGANTEAFF